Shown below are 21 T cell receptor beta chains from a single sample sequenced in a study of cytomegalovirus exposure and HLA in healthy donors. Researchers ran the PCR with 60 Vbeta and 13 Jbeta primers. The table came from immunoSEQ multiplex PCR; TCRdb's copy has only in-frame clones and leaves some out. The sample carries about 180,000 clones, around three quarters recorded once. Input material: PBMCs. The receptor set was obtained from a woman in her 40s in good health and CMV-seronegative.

The CDR3 nucleotides read TGCGCCAGCAGCCGGGCCAGGGCAACCTACGAGCAGTACTTC. This encodes CASSRARATYEQYF. V gene TRBV5-1 combines with J gene TRBJ2-5, with TRBD1 as a possible D gene (5 bases). Near its end, the DNA agrees better with TRBJ2-7, so the J call may be wrong. Germline V gives CDR1 SGHRS, CDR2 YFSETQ. CDR3 length: 14 residues.

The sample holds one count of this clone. CDR3 sequence: CASSFDRVNTEAFF. CDR3 nucleotide sequence: TGCGCCAGCAGCTTCGACAGAGTGAACACTGAAGCTTTCTTT. The rearrangement joins TRBV5-1 to TRBJ1-1; maybe TRBD1 (5 bases). The CDR3 loop spans 14 amino acids. Germline V CDR1 and CDR2: SGHRS, YFSETQ. V shed 2 bases and J shed 0 bases, with 8 bases lying between them.

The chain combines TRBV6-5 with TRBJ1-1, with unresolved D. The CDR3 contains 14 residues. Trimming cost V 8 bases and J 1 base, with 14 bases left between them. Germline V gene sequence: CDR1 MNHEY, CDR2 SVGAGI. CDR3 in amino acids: CASQREWRNTEAFF. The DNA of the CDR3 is TGTGCCAGCCAGAGGGAATGGAGGAACACTGAAGCTTTCTTT.

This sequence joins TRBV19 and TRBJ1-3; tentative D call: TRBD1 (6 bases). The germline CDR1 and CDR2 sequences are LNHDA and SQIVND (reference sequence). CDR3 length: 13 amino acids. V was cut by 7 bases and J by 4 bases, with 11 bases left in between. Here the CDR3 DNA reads TGTGCCAGTATTGGACAGAAGGGAAACACCATATATTTT. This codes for CASIGQKGNTIYF.

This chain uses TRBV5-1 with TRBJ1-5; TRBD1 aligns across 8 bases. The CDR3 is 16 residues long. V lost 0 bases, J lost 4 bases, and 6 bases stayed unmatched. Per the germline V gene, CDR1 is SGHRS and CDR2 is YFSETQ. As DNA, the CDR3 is TGCGCCAGCAGCTTGGGTGCAGGGGGCGGGAATCAGCCCCAGCATTTT. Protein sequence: CASSLGAGGGNQPQHF.

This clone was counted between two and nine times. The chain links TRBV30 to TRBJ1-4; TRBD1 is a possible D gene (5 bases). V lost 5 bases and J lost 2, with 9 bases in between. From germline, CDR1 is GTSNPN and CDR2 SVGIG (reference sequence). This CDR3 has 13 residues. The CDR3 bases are TGTGCCTGGGCAGGGTGGACTAATGAAAAACTGTTTTTT. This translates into CAWAGWTNEKLFF. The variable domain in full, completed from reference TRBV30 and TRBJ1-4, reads SQTIHQWPATLVQPVGSPLSLECTVEGTSNPNLYWYRQAAGRGLQLLFYSVGIGQISSEVPQNLSASRPQDRQFILSSKKLLLSDSGFYLCAWAGWTNEKLFFGSGTQLSVL.

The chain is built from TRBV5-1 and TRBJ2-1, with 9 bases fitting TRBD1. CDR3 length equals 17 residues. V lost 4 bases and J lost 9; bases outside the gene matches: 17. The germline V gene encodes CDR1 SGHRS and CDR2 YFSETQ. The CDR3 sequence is CASSPHILGQGSSEQFF. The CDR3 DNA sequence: TGCGCCAGCAGCCCCCATATTTTGGGACAGGGATCAAGTGAGCAGTTCTTC.

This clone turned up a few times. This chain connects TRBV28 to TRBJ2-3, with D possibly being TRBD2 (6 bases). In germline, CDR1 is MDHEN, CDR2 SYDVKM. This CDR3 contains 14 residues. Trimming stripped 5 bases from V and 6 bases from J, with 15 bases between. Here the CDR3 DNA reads TGTGCCAGCAGTCCGGGGAGTGGAGGGGATACGCAGTATTTT. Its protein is CASSPGSGGDTQYF.

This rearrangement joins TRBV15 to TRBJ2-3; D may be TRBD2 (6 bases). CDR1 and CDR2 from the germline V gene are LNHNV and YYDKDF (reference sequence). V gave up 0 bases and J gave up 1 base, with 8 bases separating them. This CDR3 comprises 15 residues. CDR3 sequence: CATSRDSGGTDTQYF. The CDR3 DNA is TGTGCCACCAGCAGAGATTCGGGGGGCACAGATACGCAGTATTTT.

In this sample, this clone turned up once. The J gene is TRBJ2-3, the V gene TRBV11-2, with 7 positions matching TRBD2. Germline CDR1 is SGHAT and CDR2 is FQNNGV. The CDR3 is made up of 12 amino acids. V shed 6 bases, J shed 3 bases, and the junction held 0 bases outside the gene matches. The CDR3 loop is CASRGGTDTQYF. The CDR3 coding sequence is TGTGCCAGCAGGGGGGGGACAGATACGCAGTATTTT.

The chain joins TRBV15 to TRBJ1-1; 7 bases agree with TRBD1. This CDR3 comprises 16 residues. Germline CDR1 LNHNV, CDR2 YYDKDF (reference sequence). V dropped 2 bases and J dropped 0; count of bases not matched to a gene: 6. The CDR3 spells CATSRIQGPLNTEAFF. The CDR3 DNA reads TGTGCCACCAGCAGAATACAGGGGCCCCTGAACACTGAAGCTTTCTTT.

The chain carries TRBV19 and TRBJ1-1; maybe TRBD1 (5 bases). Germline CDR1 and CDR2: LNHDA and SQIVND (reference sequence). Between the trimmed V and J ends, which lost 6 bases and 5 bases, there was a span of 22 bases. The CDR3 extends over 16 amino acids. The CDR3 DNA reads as TGTGCCAGTAGAACAGGACCGGGGGAGTTGGGGACTGAAGCTTTCTTT. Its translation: CASRTGPGELGTEAFF.

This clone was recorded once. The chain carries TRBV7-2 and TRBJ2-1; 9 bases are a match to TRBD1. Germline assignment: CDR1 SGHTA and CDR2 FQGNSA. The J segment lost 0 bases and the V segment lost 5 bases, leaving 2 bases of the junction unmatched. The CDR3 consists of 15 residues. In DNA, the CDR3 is TGTGCCAGCAGCAGACAGGGGGGCTCCTACAATGAGCAGTTCTTC. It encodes CASSRQGGSYNEQFF.

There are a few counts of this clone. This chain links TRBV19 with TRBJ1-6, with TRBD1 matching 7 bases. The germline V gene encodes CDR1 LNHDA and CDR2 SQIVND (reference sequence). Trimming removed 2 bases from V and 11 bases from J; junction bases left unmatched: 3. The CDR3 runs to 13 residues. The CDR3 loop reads CASSIQGEPPLHF. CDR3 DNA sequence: TGTGCCAGTAGTATACAGGGGGAACCACCCCTCCACTTT.

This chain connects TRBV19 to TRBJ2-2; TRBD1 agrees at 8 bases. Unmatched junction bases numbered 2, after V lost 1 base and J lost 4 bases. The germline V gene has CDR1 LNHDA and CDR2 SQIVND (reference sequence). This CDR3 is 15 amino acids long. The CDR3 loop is CASSIGTGITGELFF. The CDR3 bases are TGTGCCAGTAGTATAGGGACAGGGATCACCGGGGAGCTGTTTTTT.

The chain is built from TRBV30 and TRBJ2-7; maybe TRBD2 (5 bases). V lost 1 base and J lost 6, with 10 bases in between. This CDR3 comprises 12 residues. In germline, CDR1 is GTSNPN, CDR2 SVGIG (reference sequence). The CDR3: CAWSGEICEQYF. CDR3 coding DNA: TGTGCCTGGAGTGGGGAGATTTGCGAGCAGTACTTC.

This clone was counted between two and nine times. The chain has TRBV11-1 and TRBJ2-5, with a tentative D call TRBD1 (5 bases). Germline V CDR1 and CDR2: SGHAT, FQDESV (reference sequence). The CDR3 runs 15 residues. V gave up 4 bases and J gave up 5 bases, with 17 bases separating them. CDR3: CASSWSQGSGETQYF. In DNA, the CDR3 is TGTGCCAGCAGCTGGTCTCAGGGAAGTGGGGAGACCCAGTACTTC.

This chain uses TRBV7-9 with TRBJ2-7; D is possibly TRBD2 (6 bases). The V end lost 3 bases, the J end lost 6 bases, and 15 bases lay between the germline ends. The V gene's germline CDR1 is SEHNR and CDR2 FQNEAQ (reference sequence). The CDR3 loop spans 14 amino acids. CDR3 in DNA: TGTGCCAGCAGCTTGGGGGGATTAAAAGGCGAGCAGTACTTC. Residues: CASSLGGLKGEQYF.

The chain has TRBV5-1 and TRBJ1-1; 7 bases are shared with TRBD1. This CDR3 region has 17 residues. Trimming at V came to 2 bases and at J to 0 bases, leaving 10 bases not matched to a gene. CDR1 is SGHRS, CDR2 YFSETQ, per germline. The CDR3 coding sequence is TGCGCCAGCAGCTTTAGGGGGCTAGGTTCAATGAACACTGAAGCTTTCTTT. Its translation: CASSFRGLGSMNTEAFF.

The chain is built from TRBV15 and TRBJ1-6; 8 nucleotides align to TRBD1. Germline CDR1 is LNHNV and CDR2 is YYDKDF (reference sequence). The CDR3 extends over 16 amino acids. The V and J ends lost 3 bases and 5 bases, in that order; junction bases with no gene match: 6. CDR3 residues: CATSSIGQGDNSPLHF. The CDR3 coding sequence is TGTGCCACCAGCAGTATCGGACAGGGCGATAATTCACCCCTCCACTTT.

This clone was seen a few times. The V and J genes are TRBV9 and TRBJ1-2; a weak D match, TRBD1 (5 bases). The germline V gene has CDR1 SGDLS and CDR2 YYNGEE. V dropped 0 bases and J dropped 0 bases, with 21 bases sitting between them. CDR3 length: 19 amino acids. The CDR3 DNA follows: TGTGCCAGCAGCGTAGACCATAAGCAGGGAACCCCAACTAACTATGGCTACACCTTC. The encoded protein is CASSVDHKQGTPTNYGYTF.